The clone carrying this T cell receptor beta chain was seen a single time. The antigen is undetermined. The data originate from a study of shared clonotypes between healthy human individuals. Some clones are missing from TCRdb's copy, which holds only in-frame ones; the method was immunoSEQ multiplex PCR. This sample carries more than 600,000 clones, roughly 94% of them seen once, and the ten largest clones take approximately 24%. The naive CD8 subset, CD45RO-negative cells positively selected for CCR7, excluded terminally differentiated effector memory CD45RA+ cells. Caucasian adults residing in Nashville, Tennessee made up all the donors. Study findings and constraints: Compared with clonotypes that all four donors shared, non-shared clonotypes had lower generation probabilities.

Trimming removed 4 bases from V and 2 bases from J; junction bases left unmatched: 6. The CDR3 sequence is 17 residues long. The germline CDR1 and CDR2 sequences are MGHRA and YSYEKL. The TCR comes from a man in his thirties or forties in good health. The chain is built from TRBV4-1 and TRBJ2-3; TRBD2 matches at 13 bases. Sequencing was done on a sample of naive CD8+ T cells sorted from blood. DNA for the CDR3: TGCGCCAGCAGCCTCAGGACTAGCGGGAGTAACACAGATACGCAGTATTTT. As protein: CASSLRTSGSNTDTQYF.